The TCR beta chain under discussion was sequenced for a study of T cells after yellow fever vaccination. For the study at large: When fractions had low cell numbers, they were prepared with SMART-Seq v4 Ultra Low Input.

Per the germline V gene, CDR1 is SGHRS and CDR2 is YFSETQ. The CDR3 totals 15 residues. Trimming removed 5 bases from V and 8 bases from J; junction bases left unmatched: 12. TCRdb itself ran the 5' RACE reads through MiXCR, one entry per CDR3 protein. Counted here are 500,000 to 650,000 distinct CDR3 sequences, 10% to 15% occurring once; the ten biggest clones make up 14% to 15%. This clonotype was observed a handful of times. The sample was PBMCs, taken on the day of the yellow fever booster vaccination. The receptor was isolated from a man younger than 40 who received the YFV17D yellow fever vaccine. The V call is TRBV5-1, the J call TRBJ2-1; 8 bases are a match to TRBD2. The CDR3 region is CASRPTGLVIDEQFF. The CDR3 bases are TGCGCCAGCAGACCGACGGGACTAGTAATTGATGAGCAGTTCTTC.